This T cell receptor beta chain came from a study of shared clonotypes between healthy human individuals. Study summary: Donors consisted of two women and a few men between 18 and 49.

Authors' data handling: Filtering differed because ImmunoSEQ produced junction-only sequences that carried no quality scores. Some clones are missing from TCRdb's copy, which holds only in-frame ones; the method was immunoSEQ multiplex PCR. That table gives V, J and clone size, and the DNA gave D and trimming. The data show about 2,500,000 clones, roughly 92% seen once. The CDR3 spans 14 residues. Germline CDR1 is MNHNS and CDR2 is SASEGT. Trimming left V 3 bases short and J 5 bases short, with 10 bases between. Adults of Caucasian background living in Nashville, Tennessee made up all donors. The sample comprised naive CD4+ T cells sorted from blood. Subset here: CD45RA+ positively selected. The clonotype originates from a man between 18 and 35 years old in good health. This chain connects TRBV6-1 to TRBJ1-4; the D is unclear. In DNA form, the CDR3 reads TGTGCCAGCAGTGATGGAAGCGGGAATGAAAAACTGTTTTTT. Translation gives CASSDGSGNEKLFF.